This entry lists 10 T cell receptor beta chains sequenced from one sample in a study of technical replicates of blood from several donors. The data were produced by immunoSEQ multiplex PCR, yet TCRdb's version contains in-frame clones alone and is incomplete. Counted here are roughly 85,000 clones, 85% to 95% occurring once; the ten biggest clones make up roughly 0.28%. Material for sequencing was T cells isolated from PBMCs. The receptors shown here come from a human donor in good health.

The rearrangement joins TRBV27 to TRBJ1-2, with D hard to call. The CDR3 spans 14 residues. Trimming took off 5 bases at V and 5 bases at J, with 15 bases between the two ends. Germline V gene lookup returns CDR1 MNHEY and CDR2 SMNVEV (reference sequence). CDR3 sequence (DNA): TGTGCCAGCAGTCCAACGGCGGGATTTTATGGCTACACCTTC. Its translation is CASSPTAGFYGYTF.

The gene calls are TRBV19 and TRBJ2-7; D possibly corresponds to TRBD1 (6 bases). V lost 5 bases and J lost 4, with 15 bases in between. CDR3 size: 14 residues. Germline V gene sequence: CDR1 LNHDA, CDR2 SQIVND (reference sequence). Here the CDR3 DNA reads TGTGCCAGTAGTGCGGGCGGACAGTCGTACGAGCAGTACTTC. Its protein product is CASSAGGQSYEQYF.

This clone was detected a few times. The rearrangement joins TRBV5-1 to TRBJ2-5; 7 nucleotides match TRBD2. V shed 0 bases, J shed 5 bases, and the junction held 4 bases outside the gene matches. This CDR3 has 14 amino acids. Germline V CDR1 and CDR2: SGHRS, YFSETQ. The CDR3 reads CASSLETGRETQYF. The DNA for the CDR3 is TGCGCCAGCAGCTTGGAGACCGGGAGGGAGACCCAGTACTTC.

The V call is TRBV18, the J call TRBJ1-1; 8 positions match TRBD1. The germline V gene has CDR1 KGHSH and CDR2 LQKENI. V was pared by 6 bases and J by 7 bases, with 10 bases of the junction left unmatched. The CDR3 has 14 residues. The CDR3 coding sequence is TGTGCCAGCTCCCAAGACAGGGGCCGCTATGAAGCTTTCTTT. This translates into CASSQDRGRYEAFF.

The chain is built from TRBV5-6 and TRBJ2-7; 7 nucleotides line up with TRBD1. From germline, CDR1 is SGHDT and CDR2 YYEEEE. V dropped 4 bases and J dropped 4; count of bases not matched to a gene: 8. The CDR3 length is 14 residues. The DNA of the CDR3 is TGTGCCAGCAGCGGAACACAGGGGCTTTACGAGCAGTACTTC. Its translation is CASSGTQGLYEQYF.

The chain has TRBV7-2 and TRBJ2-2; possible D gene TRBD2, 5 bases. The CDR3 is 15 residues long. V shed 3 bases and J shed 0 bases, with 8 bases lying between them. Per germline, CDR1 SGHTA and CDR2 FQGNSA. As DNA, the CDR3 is TGTGCCAGCAGCTTGGGCGGGCCGAACACCGGGGAGCTGTTTTTT. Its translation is CASSLGGPNTGELFF.

CDR3 DNA: TGTGCCAGCAGTGAATACTCCGGGGATGTCTATGGCTACACCTTC. It specifies CASSEYSGDVYGYTF. The gene calls are TRBV25-1 and TRBJ1-2; D not resolved. The germline gives CDR1 MGHDK, CDR2 SYGVNS. V lost 0 bases, J lost 4 bases, and 12 bases lay in between. This CDR3 is 15 amino acids long.

CDR3 coding DNA: TGTGCCACGAAGACAGGGCCTGGGGAAAAACTGTTTTTT. This sequence encodes CATKTGPGEKLFF. The chain is built from TRBV11-1 and TRBJ1-4, with TRBD1 identical over 7 bases. V gave up 10 bases and J gave up 8 bases; unmatched junction bases: 10. Per germline, CDR1 SGHAT and CDR2 FQDESV (reference sequence). The length of the CDR3 is 13 residues. Looking up the rest from reference TRBV11-1 and TRBJ1-4 gives the full variable domain: EAEVAQSPRYKITEKSQAVAFWCDPISGHATLYWYRQILGQGPELLVQFQDESVVDDSQLPKDRFSAERLKGVDSTLKIQPAELGDSAMYLCATKTGPGEKLFFGSGTQLSVL.

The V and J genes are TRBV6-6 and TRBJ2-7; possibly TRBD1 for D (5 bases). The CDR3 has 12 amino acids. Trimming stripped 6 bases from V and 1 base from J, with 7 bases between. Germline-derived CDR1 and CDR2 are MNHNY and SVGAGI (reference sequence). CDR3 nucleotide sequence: TGTGCCAGCAGCCCAGGGTCCTACGAGCAGTACTTC. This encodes CASSPGSYEQYF.

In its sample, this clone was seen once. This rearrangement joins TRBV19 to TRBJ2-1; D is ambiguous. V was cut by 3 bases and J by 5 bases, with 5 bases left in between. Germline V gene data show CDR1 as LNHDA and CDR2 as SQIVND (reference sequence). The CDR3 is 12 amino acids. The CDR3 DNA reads TGTGCCAGTAGTATCGTCCACAATGAGCAGTTCTTC. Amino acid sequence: CASSIVHNEQFF. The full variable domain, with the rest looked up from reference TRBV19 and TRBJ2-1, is DGGITQSPKYLFRKEGQNVTLSCEQNLNHDAMYWYRQDPGQGLRLIYYSQIVNDFQKGDIAEGYSVSREKKESFPLTVTSAQKNPTAFYLCASSIVHNEQFFGPGTRLTVL.